The rows below give T cell receptor beta chains drawn from one sample of a study of early stage breast cancer tumors. Clones were sequenced by immunoSEQ multiplex PCR, and TCRdb holds only the in-frame ones, with some missing. The repertoire holds about 48,000 clones, with around 83% as singletons. Sequenced material: blood. The receptors were gathered from a person aged 45-60 years with breast cancer. CDR3s include the opening cysteine and the closing phenylalanine or tryptophan.

v_call | cdr3_aa
TRBV4-2 | CASSQDSSSGANVLTF
TRBV2 | CASSRTGISGANVLTF
TRBV7-9 | CASSPGQGYSMEAFF
TRBV18 | CASSPRAGGNEKLFF
TRBV7-3 | CASSLKLAGADEQYF
TRBV15 | CATSRVSGGGGGTDTQYF
TRBV2 | CASKRQGRTYEQYF
TRBV27 | CASSLRYQGPYEQYF
TRBV11-2 | CASSLAGLTEAFF
TRBV29-1 | CSVGTPYEQYF
TRBV7-2 | CASSLVEGGNQPQHF
TRBV7-3 | CASSPSGNNEQFF
TRBV6-6 | CASSSRQGVSQETQYF
TRBV27 | CASRLQGAPTYEQYF
TRBV19 | CASSILAGGDNEQFF
TRBV6-1 | CASNPPGPNTEAFF
TRBV19 | CASSPGDSIDSYNEQFF
TRBV5-5 | CASSPLAGIREQYF
TRBV19 | CASSISYLTLSESNYGYTF